This T cell receptor (beta chain) was documented in a study of patients and donors after allogeneic stem cell transplantation (TCRdb year 2020). Measured from the cysteine to the phenylalanine, the CDR3 is 13 residues long. Of the read, only the CDR3 DNA is kept; its 39 bases are in frame from base 1. The germline V gene encodes CDR1 LGHNA and CDR2 YSLEER. V was cut back by 4 bases and J by 1 base, leaving a gap of 8 bases between them. This clonotype came up a few times. Its binding antigen is unknown. No base-level quality is on record; no much larger clone is a single base apart. Library prep was done by RT-PCR. The sequencer listed for this sample is NextSeq 550. TCRdb redid the processing of the public reads, applying fastp at Q25 and MiXCR, and retained in-frame beta chains. One record per CDR3 amino acid sequence lists the most common genes and DNA. The sample table holds fewer than 600 distinct CDR3 sequences, of which around 2.5% were seen once. The top ten constitute over 30% of the sample.

Sequencing used blood, either unsorted or a sorted T cell fraction (not recorded which). The TCR was taken from a human donor who was either an allogeneic HSCT recipient or a stem cell or donor lymphocyte infusion donor (not recorded which). It is not recorded whose cells these are; they may come from a transplant donor. Here the chain combines TRBV4-3 and TRBJ2-7; no D gene is confidently identified. The DNA is TGCGCCAGCAGCCCCGGGCTATCCTACGAGCAGTACTTC. Translated, this is CASSPGLSYEQYF.